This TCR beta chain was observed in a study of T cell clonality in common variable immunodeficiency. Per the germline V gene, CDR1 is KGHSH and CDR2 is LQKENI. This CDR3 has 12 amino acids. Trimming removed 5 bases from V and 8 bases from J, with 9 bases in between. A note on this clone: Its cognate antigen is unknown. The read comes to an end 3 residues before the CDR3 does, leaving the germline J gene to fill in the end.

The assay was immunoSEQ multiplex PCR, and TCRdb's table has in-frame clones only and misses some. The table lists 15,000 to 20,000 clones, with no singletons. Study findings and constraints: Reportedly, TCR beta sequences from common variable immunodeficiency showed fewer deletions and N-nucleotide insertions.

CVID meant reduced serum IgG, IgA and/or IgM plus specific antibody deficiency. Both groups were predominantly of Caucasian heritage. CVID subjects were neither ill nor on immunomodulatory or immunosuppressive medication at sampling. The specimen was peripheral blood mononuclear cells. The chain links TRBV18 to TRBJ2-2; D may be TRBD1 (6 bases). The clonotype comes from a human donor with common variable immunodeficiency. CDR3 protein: CASSSDSGELFF. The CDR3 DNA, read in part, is TGTGCCAGCTCATCGGACAGTGGGGAG.